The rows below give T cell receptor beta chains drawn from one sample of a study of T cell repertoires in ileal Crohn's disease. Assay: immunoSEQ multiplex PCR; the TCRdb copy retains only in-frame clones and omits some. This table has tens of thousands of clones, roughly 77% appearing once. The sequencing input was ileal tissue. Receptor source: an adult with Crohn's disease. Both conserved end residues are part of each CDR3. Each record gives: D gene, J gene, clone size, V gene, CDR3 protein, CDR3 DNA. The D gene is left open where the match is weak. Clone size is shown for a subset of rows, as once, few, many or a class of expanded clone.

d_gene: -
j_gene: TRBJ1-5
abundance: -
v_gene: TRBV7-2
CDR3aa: CASSPAGRGQPQHF
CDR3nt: TGTGCCAGCAGCCCGGCCGGCCGCGGACAGCCCCAGCATTTT

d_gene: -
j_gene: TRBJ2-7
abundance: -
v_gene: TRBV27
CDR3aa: CASSLALGSRRYF
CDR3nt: TGTGCCAGCAGTTTGGCTCTCGGGTCGAGAAGGTACTTC

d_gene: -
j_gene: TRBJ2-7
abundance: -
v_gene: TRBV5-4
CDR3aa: CASSLDGGSSYEQYF
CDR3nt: TGTGCCAGCAGCTTGGATGGCGGCAGCTCCTACGAGCAGTACTTC

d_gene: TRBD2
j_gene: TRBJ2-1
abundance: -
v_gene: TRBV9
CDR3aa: CASRPDGGGSNEQFF
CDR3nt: TGTGCCAGCAGGCCTGACGGGGGGGGGAGCAATGAGCAGTTCTTC

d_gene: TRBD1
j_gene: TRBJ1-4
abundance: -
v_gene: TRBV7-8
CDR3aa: CASSSEGQGGKLFF
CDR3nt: TGTGCCAGCAGCTCAGAGGGACAGGGAGGGAAACTGTTTTTT

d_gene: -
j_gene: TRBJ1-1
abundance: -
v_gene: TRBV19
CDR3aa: CASSSGLTNTEAFF
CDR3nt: TGTGCCAGTAGTTCGGGACTGACGAACACTGAAGCTTTCTTT

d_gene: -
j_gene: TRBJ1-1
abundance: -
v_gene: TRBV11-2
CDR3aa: CASSLNRGMNTEAFF
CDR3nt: TGTGCCAGCAGCTTAAATCGGGGAATGAACACTGAAGCTTTCTTT

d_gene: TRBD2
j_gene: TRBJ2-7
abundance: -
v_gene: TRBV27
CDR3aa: CASSINSGSSYEQYF
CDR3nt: TGTGCCAGCAGTATCAATAGCGGGAGCTCCTACGAGCAGTACTTC

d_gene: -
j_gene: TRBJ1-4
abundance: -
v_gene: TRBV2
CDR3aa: CATRGGNEKLFF
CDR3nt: TGTGCAACCAGAGGCGGTAATGAAAAACTGTTTTTT

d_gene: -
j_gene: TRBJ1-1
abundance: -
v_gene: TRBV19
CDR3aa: CASSIGGEAFF
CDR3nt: TGTGCCAGTAGTATAGGAGGGGAAGCTTTCTTT

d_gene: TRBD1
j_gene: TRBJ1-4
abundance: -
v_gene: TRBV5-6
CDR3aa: CASSVQGATNEKLFF
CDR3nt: TGTGCCAGCAGCGTACAGGGGGCCACTAATGAAAAACTGTTTTTT

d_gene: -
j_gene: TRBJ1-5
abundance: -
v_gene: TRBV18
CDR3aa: CASSPTGSGNQPQHF
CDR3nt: TGTGCCAGCTCACCAACAGGGAGTGGCAATCAGCCCCAGCATTTT

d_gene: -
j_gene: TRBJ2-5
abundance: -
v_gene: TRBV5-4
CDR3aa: CASSLPDTETQYF
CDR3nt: TGTGCCAGCAGCTTACCAGATACGGAGACCCAGTACTTC

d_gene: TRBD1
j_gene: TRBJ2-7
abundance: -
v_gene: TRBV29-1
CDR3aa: CSVAGLILTGDREGNSYEQYF
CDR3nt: TGCAGCGTTGCGGGCCTAATCCTTACCGGGGACAGGGAAGGTAACTCCTACGAGCAGTACTTC

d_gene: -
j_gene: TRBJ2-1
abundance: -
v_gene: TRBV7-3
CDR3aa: CASSLNPSSYNEQFF
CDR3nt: TGTGCCAGCAGCTTAAATCCGAGCTCCTACAATGAGCAGTTCTTC

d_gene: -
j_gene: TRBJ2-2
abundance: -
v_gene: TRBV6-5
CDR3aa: CASSYSPRAGPGELFF
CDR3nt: TGTGCCAGCAGTTACTCTCCCAGGGCAGGGCCCGGGGAGCTGTTTTTT

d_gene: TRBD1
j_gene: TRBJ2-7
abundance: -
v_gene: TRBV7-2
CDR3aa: CASSLSGQAVLHEQYF
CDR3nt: TGTGCCAGCAGCCTAAGCGGACAGGCGGTCTTACACGAGCAGTACTTC

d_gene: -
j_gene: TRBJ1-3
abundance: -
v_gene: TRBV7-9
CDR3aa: CASSLGSGNTIYF
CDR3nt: TGTGCCAGCAGCTTAGGTTCGGGAAACACCATATATTTT

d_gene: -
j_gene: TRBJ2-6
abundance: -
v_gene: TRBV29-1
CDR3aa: CSVDTGHGANVLTF
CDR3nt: TGCAGCGTTGACACAGGGCACGGGGCCAACGTCCTGACTTTC

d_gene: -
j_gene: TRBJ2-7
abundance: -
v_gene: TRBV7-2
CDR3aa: CASSLVTASYEQYF
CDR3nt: TGTGCCAGCAGCTTAGTGACAGCTTCCTACGAGCAGTACTTC

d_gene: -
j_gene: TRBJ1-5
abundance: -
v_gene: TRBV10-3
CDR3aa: CATRQSNQPQHF
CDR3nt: TGTGCCACCCGACAGAGCAATCAGCCCCAGCATTTT

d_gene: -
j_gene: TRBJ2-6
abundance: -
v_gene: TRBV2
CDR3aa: CASIGALSSGANVLTF
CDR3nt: TGTGCCAGCATAGGGGCACTCAGCTCTGGGGCCAACGTCCTGACTTTC

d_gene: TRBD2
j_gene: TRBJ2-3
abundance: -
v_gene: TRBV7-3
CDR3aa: CASSLGGGRSDTQYF
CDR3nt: TGTGCCAGCAGCTTGGGCGGGGGGCGCTCAGATACGCAGTATTTT

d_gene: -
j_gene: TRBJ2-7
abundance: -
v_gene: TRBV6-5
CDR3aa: CASSPGHPYEQYF
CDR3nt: TGTGCCAGCAGTCCGGGACACCCCTACGAGCAGTACTTC

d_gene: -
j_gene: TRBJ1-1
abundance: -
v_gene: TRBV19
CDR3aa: CASSTLRNTEAFF
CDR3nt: TGTGCCAGTAGTACTCTAAGAAACACTGAAGCTTTCTTT

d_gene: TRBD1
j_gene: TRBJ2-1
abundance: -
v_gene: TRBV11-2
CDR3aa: CASSLLYRGLYNEQFF
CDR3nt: TGTGCCAGCAGCTTGCTTTACAGGGGCCTCTACAATGAGCAGTTCTTC

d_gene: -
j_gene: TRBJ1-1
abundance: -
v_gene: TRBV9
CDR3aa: CASSVAPGGEAFF
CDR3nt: TGTGCCAGCAGCGTAGCTCCCGGCGGTGAAGCTTTCTTT

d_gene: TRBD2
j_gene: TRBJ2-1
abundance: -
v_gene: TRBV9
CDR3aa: CASSVGSGAYNEQFF
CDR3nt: TGTGCCAGCAGCGTAGGTAGCGGGGCCTACAATGAGCAGTTCTTC

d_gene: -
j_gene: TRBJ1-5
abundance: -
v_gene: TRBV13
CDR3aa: CASSLTNQPQHF
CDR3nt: TGTGCCAGCAGCTTAACTAATCAGCCCCAGCATTTT

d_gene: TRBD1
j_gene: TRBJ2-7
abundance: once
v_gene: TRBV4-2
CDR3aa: CASSQRQGILSYEQYF
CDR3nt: TGTGCCAGCAGCCAGAGACAGGGGATTCTCTCCTACGAGCAGTACTTC

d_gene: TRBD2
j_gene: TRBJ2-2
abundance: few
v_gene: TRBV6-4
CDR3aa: CASSGTSTGELFF
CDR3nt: TGTGCCAGCAGTGGGACTAGCACCGGGGAGCTGTTTTTT

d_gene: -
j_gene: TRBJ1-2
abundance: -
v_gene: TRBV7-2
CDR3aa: CASSFEPTGYGYTF
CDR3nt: TGTGCCAGCAGCTTCGAGCCTACAGGCTATGGCTACACCTTC

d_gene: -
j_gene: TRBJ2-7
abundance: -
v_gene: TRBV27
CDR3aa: CASSLSPPNFYEQYF
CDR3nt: TGTGCCAGCAGTTTATCCCCCCCTAACTTCTACGAGCAGTACTTC

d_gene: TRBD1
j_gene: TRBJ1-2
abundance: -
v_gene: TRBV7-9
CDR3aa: CASSRTGIAGYTF
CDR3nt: TGTGCCAGCAGCCGGACAGGGATCGCTGGCTACACCTTC

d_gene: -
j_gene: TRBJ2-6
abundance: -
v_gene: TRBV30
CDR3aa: CAWNGGSGANVLTF
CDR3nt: TGTGCCTGGAACGGGGGCTCTGGGGCCAACGTCCTGACTTTC

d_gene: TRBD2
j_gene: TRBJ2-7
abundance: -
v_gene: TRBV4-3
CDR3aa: CASSPRTSGGYEQYF
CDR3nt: TGCGCCAGCAGCCCCCGGACTAGCGGGGGCTACGAGCAGTACTTC

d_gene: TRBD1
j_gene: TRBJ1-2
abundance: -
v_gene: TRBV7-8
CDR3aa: CASSLGQGAGYGYTF
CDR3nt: TGTGCCAGCAGCTTGGGGCAGGGGGCCGGCTATGGCTACACCTTC

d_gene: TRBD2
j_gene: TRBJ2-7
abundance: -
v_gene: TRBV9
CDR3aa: CASSRWAGGAYEQYF
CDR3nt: TGTGCCAGCAGCCGATGGGCGGGGGGCGCCTACGAGCAGTACTTC

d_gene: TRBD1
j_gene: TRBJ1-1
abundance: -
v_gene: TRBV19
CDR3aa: CASSTGQGRTEAFF
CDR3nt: TGTGCCAGTAGTACCGGACAGGGAAGGACTGAAGCTTTCTTT

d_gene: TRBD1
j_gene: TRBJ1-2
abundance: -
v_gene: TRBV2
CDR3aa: CASSPDRETYYGYTF
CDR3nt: TGTGCCAGCAGTCCGGACAGGGAGACCTACTATGGCTACACCTTC

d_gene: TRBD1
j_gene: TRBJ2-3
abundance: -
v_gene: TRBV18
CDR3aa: CASSRQGAGGDTQYF
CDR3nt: TGTGCCAGCTCTCGTCAGGGGGCTGGGGGAGATACGCAGTATTTT

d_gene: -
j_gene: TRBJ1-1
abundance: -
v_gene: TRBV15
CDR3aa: CATSRDLASGNTEAFF
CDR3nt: TGTGCCACCAGCAGAGATCTAGCCAGCGGGAACACTGAAGCTTTCTTT

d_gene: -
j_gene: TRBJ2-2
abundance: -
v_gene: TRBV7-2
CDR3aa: CASSLVFPSRRTGELFF
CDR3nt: TGTGCCAGCAGCTTAGTATTTCCTAGCCGTCGCACCGGGGAGCTGTTTTTT

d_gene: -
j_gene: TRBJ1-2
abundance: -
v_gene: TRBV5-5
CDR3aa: CASSFSSGVGGYTF
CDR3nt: TGTGCCAGCAGTTTTAGTTCGGGGGTGGGTGGCTACACCTTC

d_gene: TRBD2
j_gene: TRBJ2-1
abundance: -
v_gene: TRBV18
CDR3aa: CASSPTLAGQSNEQFF
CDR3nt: TGTGCCAGCTCACCGACACTAGCGGGGCAATCAAATGAGCAGTTCTTC

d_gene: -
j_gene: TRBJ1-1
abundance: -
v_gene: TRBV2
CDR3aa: CASTPGHANTEAFF
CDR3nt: TGTGCCAGCACACCGGGACACGCGAACACTGAAGCTTTCTTT

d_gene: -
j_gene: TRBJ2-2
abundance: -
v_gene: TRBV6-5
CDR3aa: CASKEGPNTGELFF
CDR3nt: TGTGCCAGCAAGGAGGGTCCGAACACCGGGGAGCTGTTTTTT

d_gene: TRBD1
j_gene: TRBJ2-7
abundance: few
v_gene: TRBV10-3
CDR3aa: CAISGGDRSYSYEQYF
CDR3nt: TGTGCCATCAGTGGTGGGGACAGATCATACTCCTACGAGCAGTACTTC

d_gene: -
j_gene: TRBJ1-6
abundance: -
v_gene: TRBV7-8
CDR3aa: CASSRALRGGPNSPLHF
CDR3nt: TGTGCCAGCAGCCGAGCGCTACGGGGGGGGCCCAATTCACCCCTCCACTTT

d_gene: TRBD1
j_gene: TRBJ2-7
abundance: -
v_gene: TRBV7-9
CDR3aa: CASSPPPGQLQGEQYF
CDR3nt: TGTGCCAGCAGCCCCCCCCCGGGACAGCTCCAGGGCGAGCAGTACTTC

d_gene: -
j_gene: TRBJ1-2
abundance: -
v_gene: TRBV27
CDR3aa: CASSLSAIEVEGYGYTF
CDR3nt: TGTGCCAGCAGTTTATCGGCGATCGAGGTGGAGGGCTATGGCTACACCTTC

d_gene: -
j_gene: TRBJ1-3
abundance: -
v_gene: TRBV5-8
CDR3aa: CASSFRRNSGNTIYF
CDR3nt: TGTGCCAGCAGCTTCCGCAGAAACTCTGGAAACACCATATATTTT

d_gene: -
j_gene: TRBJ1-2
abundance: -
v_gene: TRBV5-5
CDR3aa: CASSFTAVMDSGYTF
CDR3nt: TGTGCCAGCAGCTTTACGGCCGTAATGGACTCTGGCTACACCTTC